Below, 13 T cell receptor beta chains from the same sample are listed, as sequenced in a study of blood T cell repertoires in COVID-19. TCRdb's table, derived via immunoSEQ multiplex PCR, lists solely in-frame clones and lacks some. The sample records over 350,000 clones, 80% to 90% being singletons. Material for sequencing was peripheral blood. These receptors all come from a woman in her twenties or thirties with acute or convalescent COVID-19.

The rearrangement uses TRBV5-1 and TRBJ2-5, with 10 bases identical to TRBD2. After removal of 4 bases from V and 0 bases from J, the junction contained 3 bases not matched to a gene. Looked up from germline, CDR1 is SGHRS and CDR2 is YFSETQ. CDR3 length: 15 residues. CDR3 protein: CASSSGGGYQETQYF. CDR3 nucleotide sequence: TGCGCCAGCAGCAGCGGGGGGGGATACCAAGAGACCCAGTACTTC.

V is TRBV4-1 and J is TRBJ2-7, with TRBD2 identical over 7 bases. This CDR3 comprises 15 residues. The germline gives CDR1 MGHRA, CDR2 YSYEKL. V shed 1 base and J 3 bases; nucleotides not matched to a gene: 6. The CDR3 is CASSQVRTGGYEQYF. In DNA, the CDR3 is TGCGCCAGCAGCCAAGTCAGGACGGGAGGCTACGAGCAGTACTTC.

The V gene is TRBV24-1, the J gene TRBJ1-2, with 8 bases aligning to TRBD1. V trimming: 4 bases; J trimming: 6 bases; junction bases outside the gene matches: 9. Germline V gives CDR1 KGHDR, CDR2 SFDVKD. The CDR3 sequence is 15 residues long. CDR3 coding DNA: TGTGCCACCAGTGACCGACGACAGGGGCGGAATGGCTACACCTTC. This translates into CATSDRRQGRNGYTF.

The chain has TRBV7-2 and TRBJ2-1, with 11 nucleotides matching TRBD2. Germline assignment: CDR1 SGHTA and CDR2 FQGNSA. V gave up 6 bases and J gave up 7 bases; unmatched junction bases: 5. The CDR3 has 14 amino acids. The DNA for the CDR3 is TGTGCCAGCAGAATACTAGCGGGGGCAAATGAGCAGTTCTTC. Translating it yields CASRILAGANEQFF.

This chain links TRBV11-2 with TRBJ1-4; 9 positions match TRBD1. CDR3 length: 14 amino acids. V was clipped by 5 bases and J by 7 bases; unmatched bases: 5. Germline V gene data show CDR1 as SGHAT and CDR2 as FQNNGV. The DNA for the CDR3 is TGTGCCAGCAGCATACAGGGGGCGAGTGAAAAACTGTTTTTT. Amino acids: CASSIQGASEKLFF.

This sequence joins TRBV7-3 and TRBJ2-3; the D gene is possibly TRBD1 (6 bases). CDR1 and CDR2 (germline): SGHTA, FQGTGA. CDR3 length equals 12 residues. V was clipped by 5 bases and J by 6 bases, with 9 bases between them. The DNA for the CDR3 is TGTGCCAGCAGCCCCCAGGGGGATACGCAGTATTTT. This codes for CASSPQGDTQYF.

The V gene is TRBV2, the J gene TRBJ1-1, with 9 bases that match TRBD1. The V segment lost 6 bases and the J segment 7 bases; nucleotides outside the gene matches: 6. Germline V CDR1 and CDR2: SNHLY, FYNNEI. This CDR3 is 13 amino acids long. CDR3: CASRRTGVNEAFF. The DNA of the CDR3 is TGTGCCAGCAGGAGGACAGGGGTTAATGAAGCTTTCTTT.

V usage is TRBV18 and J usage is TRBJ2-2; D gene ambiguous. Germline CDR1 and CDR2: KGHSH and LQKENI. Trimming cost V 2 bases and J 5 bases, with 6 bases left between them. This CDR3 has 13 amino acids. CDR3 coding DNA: TGTGCCAGCTCACCAGGGCGTACCGGGGAGCTGTTTTTT. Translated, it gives CASSPGRTGELFF.

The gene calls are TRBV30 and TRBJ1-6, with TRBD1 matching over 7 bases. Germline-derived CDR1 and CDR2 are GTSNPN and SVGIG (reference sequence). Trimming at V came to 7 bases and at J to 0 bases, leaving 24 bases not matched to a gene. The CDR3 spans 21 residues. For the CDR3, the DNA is TGTGCCTCCAGGAACGGGGACAGTGCAAATTTTAGGGGCTCCTATAATTCACCCCTCCACTTT. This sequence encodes CASRNGDSANFRGSYNSPLHF.

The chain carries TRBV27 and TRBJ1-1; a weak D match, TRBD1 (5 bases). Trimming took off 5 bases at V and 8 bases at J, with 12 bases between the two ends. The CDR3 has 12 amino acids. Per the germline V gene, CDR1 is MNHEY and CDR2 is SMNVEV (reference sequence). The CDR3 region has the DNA TGTGCCAGCAGTACTCGGGGGGAGGAAGCTTTCTTT. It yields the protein CASSTRGEEAFF.

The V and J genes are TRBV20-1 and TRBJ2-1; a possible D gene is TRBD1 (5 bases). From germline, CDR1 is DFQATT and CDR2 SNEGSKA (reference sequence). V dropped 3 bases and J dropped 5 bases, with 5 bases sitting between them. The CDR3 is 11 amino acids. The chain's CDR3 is CSASRDNEQFF. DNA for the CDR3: TGCAGTGCTAGCAGGGACAATGAGCAGTTCTTC.

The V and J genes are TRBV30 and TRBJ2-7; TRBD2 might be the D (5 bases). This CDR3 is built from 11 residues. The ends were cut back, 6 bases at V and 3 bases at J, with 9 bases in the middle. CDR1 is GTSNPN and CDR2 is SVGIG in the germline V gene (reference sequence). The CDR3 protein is CACLRDYEQYF. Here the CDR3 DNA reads TGTGCCTGTCTCCGGGACTACGAGCAGTACTTC.

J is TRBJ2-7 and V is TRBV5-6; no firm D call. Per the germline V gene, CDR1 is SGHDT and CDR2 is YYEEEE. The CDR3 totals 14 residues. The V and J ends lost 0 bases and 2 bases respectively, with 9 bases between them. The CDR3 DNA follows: TGTGCCAGCAGCTTGGGTAGCTCTGCCTACGAGCAGTACTTC. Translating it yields CASSLGSSAYEQYF.